The clone carrying this TCR beta chain was seen only a few times. CDR1 KGHDR and CDR2 SFDVKD come from the germline V gene. V trimming: 2 bases; J trimming: 3 bases; junction bases outside the gene matches: 12. The CDR3 is 19 amino acids. This sample stems from a study of blood T cells in healthy people across ages. The authors ran a second PCR of about 7 to 11 cycles using a sample-barcoded 5' primer and a J-beta primer mix. TCRdb passed the 5' RACE reads through MiXCR, listing each CDR3 protein once. The data hold 1.5 million to 2 million distinct CDR3 sequences, with approximately 28% observed a single time.

The receptor was derived from a woman aged 25 to 45 in good health. This chain uses TRBV24-1 with TRBJ2-2, with 9 nucleotides matching TRBD2. Material: blood. As DNA, the CDR3 is TGTGCCACCAGTGATTCGTCCGGTCTAGCGGGGAAGGACACCGGGGAGCTGTTTTTT. Its translation: CATSDSSGLAGKDTGELFF.